This T cell receptor beta chain was found in a study of shared clonotypes between healthy human individuals. In the study overall: The composition of the donors was a couple of women and a few men aged 18 to 49. Broader study findings: Clonotypes shared by all four donors outscored non-shared clonotypes in generation probability.

This clone has only one observation. What it recognizes is unknown. The CDR3 consists of 14 residues. Trimming took off 4 bases at V and 3 bases at J, with 11 bases between the two ends. For every subset, genomic DNA was evenly distributed across several immunoSEQ plates. Sequencing used immunoSEQ multiplex PCR; TCRdb keeps in-frame clones, though not all of them. This table holds about 2.3 million clones, more than 85% found once. This sequence was found in a man aged 18 to 29 in good health. Some clones in this sample may be carry-over from other donors' samples. The chain couples TRBV5-3 to TRBJ1-3; D is uncertain. TRBV5-3 is identified as an open reading frame with a role that is uncertain. Material: naive CD4+ T cells from PBMCs. The subset: CD45RA+ positively selected. CDR3 sequence reads: CARSVLRGGNTIYF. In nucleotides, the CDR3 is TGTGCCAGAAGCGTACTTCGGGGTGGAAACACCATATATTTT.